Each of the 17 T cell receptor beta chains below was sequenced from the same sample in a study of cytotoxic CD8 clonotypes in ibrutinib-treated CLL. Method: immunoSEQ multiplex PCR; TCRdb's copy keeps in-frame clones and lacks some. The data contain approximately 350,000 clones, about 64% of them singletons. The starting material was PBMCs, obtained after 36 months of ibrutinib treatment. These TCRs come from a human donor with chronic lymphocytic leukemia.

This clone was counted only a few times. The J gene is TRBJ1-2, the V gene TRBV6-1; TRBD1 is a possible D gene (5 bases). Germline-derived CDR1 and CDR2 are MNHNS and SASEGT. V lost 6 bases and J 4 bases, leaving 12 bases between the germline ends. This CDR3 has 13 amino acids. Here the CDR3 DNA reads TGTGCCAGCAGCCCCGACAGAATCTATGGCTACACCTTC. It translates to CASSPDRIYGYTF.

The chain has TRBV5-1 and TRBJ2-6; TRBD1 agrees at 10 bases. Germline assignment: CDR1 SGHRS and CDR2 YFSETQ. J gave up 3 bases and V 4 bases, and 7 bases lay outside the gene matches. The CDR3 spans 17 residues. CDR3 bases: TGCGCCAGCAGCCCGCGACAGGGGGCGTATGGGGCCAACGTCCTGACTTTC. Amino acid sequence: CASSPRQGAYGANVLTF.

Only a few counts were recorded for this clone. The V call is TRBV4-1, the J call TRBJ1-2, with 8 bases aligning to TRBD1. Losses at the gene ends were 1 base for V and 4 bases for J; bases not matched to a gene: 14. This CDR3 is built from 18 residues. The V gene's germline CDR1 is MGHRA and CDR2 YSYEKL. The CDR3 DNA is TGCGCCAGCAGCCAAGTGGATTCGCGGCAGGGGGCGGGCTATGGCTACACCTTC. It encodes CASSQVDSRQGAGYGYTF.

This chain links TRBV5-6 with TRBJ1-2; the D gene is possibly TRBD1 (6 bases). From germline, CDR1 is SGHDT and CDR2 YYEEEE. The CDR3 is 15 residues long. The germline V and J ends were trimmed by 4 bases and 1 base, with 14 bases remaining between them. The CDR3 sequence is CASSPRDIFNYGYTF. The CDR3 DNA follows: TGTGCCAGCAGCCCAAGGGACATCTTTAACTATGGCTACACCTTC.

The rearrangement joins TRBV29-1 to TRBJ2-1; D is perhaps TRBD1 or TRBD2 (8 bases each). The germline gives CDR1 SQVTM, CDR2 ANQGSEA. This CDR3 comprises 15 residues. The CDR3 DNA is TGCAGTCTCCTTTACGGGACAGGCCCGGGGGGGGAGCAGTTCTTC. Its protein is CSLLYGTGPGGEQFF.

This chain joins TRBV9 and TRBJ2-1; D is perhaps TRBD1 or TRBD2 (5 bases each). Germline-derived CDR1 and CDR2 are SGDLS and YYNGEE. Trimming removed 0 bases at V and 11 bases at J, with 15 bases between. CDR3 length equals 14 residues. The CDR3 sequence: CASSVAGKTEKQFF. CDR3 DNA: TGTGCCAGCAGCGTAGCGGGAAAGACAGAGAAGCAGTTCTTC.

The chain is built from TRBV4-1 and TRBJ2-7; D uncertain. CDR3 size: 14 residues. Germline V gene data show CDR1 as MGHRA and CDR2 as YSYEKL. V lost 0 bases and J lost 9, with 15 bases in between. In DNA, the CDR3 is TGCGCCAGCAGCCAAGAGGGCTGGGCGAGTGGGCAGTACTTC. Encoded protein: CASSQEGWASGQYF.

The rearrangement uses TRBV28 and TRBJ1-4; 10 positions agree with TRBD1. CDR1 MDHEN and CDR2 SYDVKM come from the germline V gene. The CDR3 is 15 residues long. With V trimmed by 2 bases and J by 8 bases, 5 bases remained unmatched. CDR3 nucleotide sequence: TGTGCCAGCAGTTTACGACAGGGGGCGAGAGAAAAACTGTTTTTT. It specifies CASSLRQGAREKLFF.

V usage is TRBV28 and J usage is TRBJ2-6; 7 bases fit TRBD1. There are 15 residues in the CDR3. The germline V gene has CDR1 MDHEN and CDR2 SYDVKM. V lost 7 bases, J lost 4 bases, and 7 bases stayed unmatched. Written as DNA, the CDR3 is TGTGCCAGCACCCAAACAGGGGACGGGGCCAACGTCCTGACTTTC. Translation gives CASTQTGDGANVLTF.

The V and J genes are TRBV7-2 and TRBJ2-5, with 8 nucleotides matching TRBD2. CDR1 SGHTA and CDR2 FQGNSA come from the germline V gene. The CDR3 runs 14 residues. V lost 5 bases to trimming and J lost 5 bases; unmatched junction nucleotides: 7. Here the CDR3 reads CASSPGGGRETQYF. The CDR3, as DNA: TGTGCCAGCAGCCCCGGGGGGGGACGGGAGACCCAGTACTTC.

The chain joins TRBV28 to TRBJ1-2, with 9 bases lining up with TRBD1. Germline trimming cut 5 bases from V and 0 bases from J; bases unmatched to any gene: 10. Germline lookup yields CDR1 MDHEN and CDR2 SYDVKM. This CDR3 has 17 residues. The CDR3 region is CASSDLSRDRANYGYTF. CDR3 in DNA: TGTGCCAGCAGTGACCTGTCTAGGGACAGGGCTAACTATGGCTACACCTTC.

This chain connects TRBV9 to TRBJ2-2; no clear D gene. The CDR3 sequence is 13 residues long. The germline CDR1 and CDR2 sequences are SGDLS and YYNGEE. With 0 bases removed from V and 6 bases from J, the gap between germline ends came to 6 bases. The CDR3, as DNA: TGTGCCAGCAGCGTAGAGGTAGCCGGGGAGCTGTTTTTT. It translates to CASSVEVAGELFF.

This sequence joins TRBV12-2 and TRBJ2-3. TRBV12-2 is designated a pseudogene. The CDR3 is made up of 15 amino acids. The CDR3 DNA reads as TGTGCAAGTCGAGTGGGGGAGCTTGGCACAGATACGCAGTATTTT. Encoded protein: CASRVGELGTDTQYF.

This chain joins TRBV5-1 and TRBJ2-5, with D possibly TRBD2 on 6 matching bases. The V end was cut by 4 bases, the J end by 1 base, with 14 bases between. The CDR3 is 15 residues long. Germline-derived CDR1 and CDR2 are SGHRS and YFSETQ. The CDR3 sequence: CASSGNTGGQETQYF. CDR3 coding DNA: TGCGCCAGCAGCGGAAATACCGGGGGCCAAGAGACCCAGTACTTC. Complete variable domain (other parts from reference TRBV5-1 and TRBJ2-5): KAGVTQTPRYLIKTRGQQVTLSCSPISGHRSVSWYQQTPGQGLQFLFEYFSETQRNKGNFPGRFSGRQFSNSRSEMNVSTLELGDSALYLCASSGNTGGQETQYFGPGTRLLVL.

The V and J genes are TRBV6-1 and TRBJ1-4, with 9 bases that match TRBD1. The CDR3 sequence is 17 residues long. Germline V gives CDR1 MNHNS, CDR2 SASEGT. Trimming at V came to 4 bases and at J to 6 bases, leaving 12 bases not matched to a gene. The CDR3 protein is CASSVWDRVGWDEKLFF. Written as DNA, the CDR3 is TGTGCCAGCAGTGTTTGGGACAGGGTCGGTTGGGATGAAAAACTGTTTTTT.

This clone occurred a few times. This chain connects TRBV2 to TRBJ1-2, with D uncertain. The germline gives CDR1 SNHLY, CDR2 FYNNEI. The V end was cut by 7 bases, the J end by 4 bases, with 13 bases between. The CDR3 sequence is 13 residues long. The chain's CDR3 is CASKSETGYGYTF. CDR3 nucleotide sequence: TGTGCCAGCAAATCCGAGACGGGCTATGGCTACACCTTC. Based on the CDR3 plus reference TRBV2 and TRBJ1-2, the full variable domain is EPEVTQTPSHQVTQMGQEVILRCVPISNHLYFYWYRQILGQKVEFLVSFYNNEISEKSEIFDDQFSVERPDGSNFTLKIRSTKLEDSAMYFCASKSETGYGYTFGSGTRLTVV.

The chain is built from TRBV9 and TRBJ2-5; 8 positions agree with TRBD2. Germline lookup yields CDR1 SGDLS and CDR2 YYNGEE. J gave up 5 bases and V 0 bases, and 9 bases lay outside the gene matches. The length of the CDR3 is 16 residues. The CDR3, as DNA: TGTGCCAGCAGCGTAGCCCTTGCGGGGGGCGCGGAGACCCAGTACTTC. Translating it yields CASSVALAGGAETQYF.